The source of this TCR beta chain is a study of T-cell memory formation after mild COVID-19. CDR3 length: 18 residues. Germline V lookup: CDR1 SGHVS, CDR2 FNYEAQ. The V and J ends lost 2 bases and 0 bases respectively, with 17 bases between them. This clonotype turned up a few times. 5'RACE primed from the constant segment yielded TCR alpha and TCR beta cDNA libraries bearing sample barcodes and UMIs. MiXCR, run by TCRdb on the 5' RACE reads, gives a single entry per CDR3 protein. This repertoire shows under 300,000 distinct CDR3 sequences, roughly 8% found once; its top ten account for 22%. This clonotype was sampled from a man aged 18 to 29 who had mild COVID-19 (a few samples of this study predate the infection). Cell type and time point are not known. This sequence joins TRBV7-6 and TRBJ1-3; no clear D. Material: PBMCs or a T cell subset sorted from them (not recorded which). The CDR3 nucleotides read TGTGCCAGCAGCTTACGGGTTAGCGCCGGAAACTCTGGAAACACCATATATTTT. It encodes CASSLRVSAGNSGNTIYF.